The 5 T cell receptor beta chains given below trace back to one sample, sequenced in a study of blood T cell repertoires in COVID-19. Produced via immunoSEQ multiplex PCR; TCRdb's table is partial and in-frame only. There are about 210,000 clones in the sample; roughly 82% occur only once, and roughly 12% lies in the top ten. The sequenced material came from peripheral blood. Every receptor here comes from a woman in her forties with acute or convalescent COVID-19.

The CDR3 here is CAISESISGGRLEQFF. In DNA, the CDR3 is TGTGCCATCAGTGAGTCGATTTCGGGGGGGCGATTGGAGCAGTTCTTC. The chain recombines TRBV10-3 with TRBJ2-1, with 8 bases identical to TRBD2. V shed 0 bases, J shed 10 bases, and the junction held 11 bases outside the gene matches. Germline CDR1 reads ENHRY; CDR2 reads SYGVKD. The CDR3 extends over 16 amino acids.

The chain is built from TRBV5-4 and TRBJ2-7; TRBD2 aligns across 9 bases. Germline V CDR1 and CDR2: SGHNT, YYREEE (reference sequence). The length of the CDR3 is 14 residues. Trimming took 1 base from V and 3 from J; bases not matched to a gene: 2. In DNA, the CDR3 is TGTGCCAGCAGCTTGCCTAGCGGGAACTACGAGCAGTACTTC. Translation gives CASSLPSGNYEQYF.

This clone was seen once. Here the CDR3 reads CASSLFSISTGHNSPLHF. In nucleotides, the CDR3 is TGTGCCAGCAGCTTATTCTCTATATCGACAGGGCATAATTCACCCCTCCACTTT. This chain uses TRBV11-2 with TRBJ1-6; TRBD1 matches 7 bases. V was pared by 2 bases and J by 5 bases, with 12 bases of the junction left unmatched. This CDR3 spans 18 amino acids. Germline CDR1 is SGHAT and CDR2 is FQNNGV.

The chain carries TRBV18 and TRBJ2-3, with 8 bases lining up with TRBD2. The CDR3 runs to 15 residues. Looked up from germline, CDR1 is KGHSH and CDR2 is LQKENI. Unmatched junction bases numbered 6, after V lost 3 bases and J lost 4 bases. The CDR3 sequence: CASSPQREFADTQYF. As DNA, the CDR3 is TGTGCCAGCTCACCGCAGCGGGAGTTCGCAGATACGCAGTATTTT.

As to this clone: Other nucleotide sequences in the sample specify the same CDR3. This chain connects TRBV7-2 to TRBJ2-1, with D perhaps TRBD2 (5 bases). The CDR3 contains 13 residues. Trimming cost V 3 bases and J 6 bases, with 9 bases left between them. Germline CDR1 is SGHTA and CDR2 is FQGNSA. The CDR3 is CASSFSGTNEQFF. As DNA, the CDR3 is TGTGCCAGCAGCTTTTCGGGAACCAATGAGCAGTTCTTC.